Listed here is a single T cell receptor (beta chain). The length of the CDR3 is 16 residues. Unmatched junction bases numbered 14, after V lost 7 bases and J lost 6 bases. CDR1 and CDR2 from the germline V gene are LNHDA and SQIVND (reference sequence). These data belong to a study of control samples from healthy donors and cancer patients. Assay: immunoSEQ multiplex PCR; the TCRdb copy retains only in-frame clones and omits some. The table includes about 120,000 clones, approximately 90% detected once. V and J are TRBV19 and TRBJ2-1, with 8 bases that match TRBD2. The clonotype was recovered from a woman in her sixties or seventies with lung cancer. Material for sequencing was PBMCs. The CDR3 DNA follows: TGTGCCAGTAACTTGGCTAGCGGGTTTAGGGGCAATGAGCAGTTCTTC. Encoded protein: CASNLASGFRGNEQFF.